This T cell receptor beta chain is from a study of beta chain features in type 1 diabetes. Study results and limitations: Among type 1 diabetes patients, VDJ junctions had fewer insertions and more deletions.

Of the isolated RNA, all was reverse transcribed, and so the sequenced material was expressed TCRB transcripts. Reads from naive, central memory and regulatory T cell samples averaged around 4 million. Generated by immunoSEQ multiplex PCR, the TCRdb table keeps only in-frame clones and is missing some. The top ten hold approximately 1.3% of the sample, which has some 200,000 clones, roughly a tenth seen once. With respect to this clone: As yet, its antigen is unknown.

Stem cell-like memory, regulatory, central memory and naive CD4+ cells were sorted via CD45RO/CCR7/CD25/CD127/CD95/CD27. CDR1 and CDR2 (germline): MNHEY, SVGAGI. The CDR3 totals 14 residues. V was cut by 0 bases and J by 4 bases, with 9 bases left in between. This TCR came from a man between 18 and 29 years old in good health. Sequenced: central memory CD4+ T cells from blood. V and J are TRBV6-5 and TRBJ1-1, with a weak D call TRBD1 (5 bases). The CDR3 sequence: CASSYSSRATEAFF. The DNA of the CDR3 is TGTGCCAGCAGTTACTCGAGCAGGGCCACTGAAGCTTTCTTT.